A single sample is the source of the 22 T cell receptor beta chains below, sequenced in a study of Graves' ophthalmopathy and Graves' hyperthyroidism. TCR beta CDR3 regions were amplified from RNA transcripts. HTBI primers were employed in first-round RT-PCR, then a second-round multiplex PCR followed. TCRdb recomputed calls from the multiplex PCR reads with MiXCR, one row per CDR3 protein. Of over a million distinct CDR3 sequences detected, roughly two fifths appear once; the ten largest clones hold more than 9.5%. Source material: peripheral blood or thyroid tissue (not recorded which). The receptors were gathered from an adult man with Graves' hyperthyroidism.

V gene TRBV7-2 combines with J gene TRBJ2-2; D gene ambiguous. Germline-derived CDR1 and CDR2 are SGHTA and FQGNSA. Trimming took off 5 bases at V and 4 bases at J, with 14 bases between the two ends. CDR3 length: 15 residues. CDR3 amino acids: CASSTQTDFTGELFF. CDR3 sequence (DNA): TGTGCCAGCAGCACCCAGACGGATTTCACCGGGGAGCTGTTTTTT.

The V gene is TRBV18, the J gene TRBJ2-5, with D perhaps matching TRBD1 (6 bases). Germline V lookup: CDR1 KGHSH, CDR2 LQKENI. V gave up 6 bases and J gave up 2 bases, with 13 bases separating them. This CDR3 has 14 residues. CDR3 residues: CASSPYGQQETQYF. The CDR3 DNA reads TGTGCCAGCTCTCCGTATGGACAGCAAGAGACCCAGTACTTC.

V and J are TRBV10-3 and TRBJ2-6; TRBD1 aligns across 7 bases. V lost 6 bases to trimming and J lost 0 bases; unmatched junction nucleotides: 5. The CDR3 is made up of 16 amino acids. Germline loops: CDR1 ENHRY, CDR2 SYGVKD. CDR3 region: CAIRAGGNSGANVLTF. In DNA form, the CDR3 reads TGTGCCATCAGGGCAGGGGGAAACTCTGGGGCCAACGTCCTGACTTTC.

This clonotype occurred many times. This chain uses TRBV7-2 with TRBJ2-7; TRBD1 agrees at 9 bases. The trim removed 6 bases at V and 2 bases at J, leaving 8 bases unmatched. Germline loops: CDR1 SGHTA, CDR2 FQGNSA. CDR3 size: 15 residues. In DNA form, the CDR3 reads TGTGCCAGCAGTTTACAGGGGGCCTTTACCTACGAGCAGTACTTC. Its protein product is CASSLQGAFTYEQYF.

This clonotype was counted ten times or more. The chain is built from TRBV20-1 and TRBJ1-6; D might be TRBD1 (5 bases). Trimming took 6 bases from V and 6 from J, leaving 15 bases between them. This CDR3 is built from 14 residues. Germline V gene sequence: CDR1 DFQATT, CDR2 SNEGSKA (reference sequence). CDR3 in amino acids: CSAKSTVSNSPLHF. CDR3 DNA: TGCAGTGCAAAATCGACAGTTAGTAATTCACCCCTCCACTTT.

About this clonotype: Given a much more abundant clone one base away, this may be a read error. J is TRBJ1-1 and V is TRBV11-2, with D possibly matching TRBD1 (5 bases). Germline-derived CDR1 and CDR2 are SGHAT and FQNNGV. This CDR3 comprises 14 residues. The CDR3 spells CASGLVDWDPEAFF. DNA for the CDR3: TGTGCCAGCGGCTTAGTTGATTGGGACCCTGAAGCTTTCTTT.

The table lists this clonotype with many counts. This CDR3 is CASSRRRDRVSIEQYF. In nucleotides, the CDR3 is TGTGCCAGCAGTCGCCGCCGGGACAGGGTTTCTATCGAGCAGTACTTC. The chain uses TRBV11-2 and TRBJ2-7; 9 nucleotides match TRBD1. Germline V gives CDR1 SGHAT, CDR2 FQNNGV. The CDR3 covers 16 residues. J lost 6 bases, V lost 6 bases, and 15 bases had no gene match. The entire variable domain, with the rest obtained from reference TRBV11-2 and TRBJ2-7, is as follows: EAGVAQSPRYKIIEKRQSVAFWCNPISGHATLYWYQQILGQGPKLLIQFQNNGVVDDSQLPKDRFSAERLKGVDSTLKIQPAKLEDSAVYLCASSRRRDRVSIEQYFGPGTRLTVT.

V usage is TRBV5-1 and J usage is TRBJ2-5; 8 bases match TRBD1. Unmatched junction bases numbered 15, after V lost 0 bases and J lost 5 bases. Germline values: CDR1 SGHRS, CDR2 YFSETQ. This CDR3 contains 18 residues. This chain's CDR3 is CASSLVPAGQGAWETQYF. CDR3 bases: TGCGCCAGCAGCTTGGTTCCTGCAGGACAGGGTGCTTGGGAGACCCAGTACTTC.

This clonotype was seen many times. This sequence joins TRBV24-1 and TRBJ2-5, with 8 bases identical to TRBD1. V lost 3 bases to trimming and J lost 5 bases; unmatched junction nucleotides: 7. This CDR3 comprises 15 residues. Germline V gene sequence: CDR1 KGHDR, CDR2 SFDVKD. CDR3 sequence (DNA): TGTGCCACCAGTGATGACAGGGGTGCGGGGGAGACCCAGTACTTC. Protein: CATSDDRGAGETQYF.

The chain links TRBV5-5 to TRBJ2-5; TRBD2 matches 9 bases. This CDR3 contains 16 residues. Germline V lookup: CDR1 SGHKS, CDR2 YYEKEE (reference sequence). The junction had 10 bases not matched to a gene; V was cut back by 4 bases and J by 3 bases. The CDR3 spells CASSRSTSGEKETQYF. The CDR3 DNA reads as TGTGCCAGCAGCAGATCGACTAGCGGAGAAAAAGAGACCCAGTACTTC.

This clonotype was counted at least ten times. The chain's CDR3 is CASSLNPGEKLFF. CDR3 sequence (DNA): TGCGCCAGCAGCCTCAACCCGGGGGAAAAACTGTTTTTT. V and J are TRBV5-1 and TRBJ1-4; no definite D call. Germline V gives CDR1 SGHRS, CDR2 YFSETQ. There are 13 residues in the CDR3. V was clipped by 4 bases and J by 8 bases, with 12 bases between them. Full variable domain (remainder filled in from reference TRBV5-1 and TRBJ1-4): KAGVTQTPRYLIKTRGQQVTLSCSPISGHRSVSWYQQTPGQGLQFLFEYFSETQRNKGNFPGRFSGRQFSNSRSEMNVSTLELGDSALYLCASSLNPGEKLFFGSGTQLSVL.

Of note for this clonotype: A much larger clone is a single base away; this may be a read error. V gene TRBV7-9 combines with J gene TRBJ1-6; D is unresolved. This CDR3 comprises 15 residues. Germline CDR1 and CDR2: SEHNR and FQNEAQ (reference sequence). CDR3 in amino acids: CTSSLRAGYNSPLHF. CDR3 DNA sequence: TGTACCAGCAGCTTAAGGGCGGGATATAATTCACCCCTCCACTTT.

For this clonotype: As the CDR3 is not closed by the conserved phenylalanine or tryptophan, this likely results from a read error. The chain has TRBV20-1 and TRBJ1-2; tentatively, D is TRBD1 (6 bases). Germline CDR1 reads DFQATT; CDR2 reads SNEGSKA (reference sequence). The V end lost 3 bases, the J end lost 2 bases, and 10 bases lay between the germline ends. The CDR3 sequence is 13 residues long. The CDR3 protein is CSASGQGNYGYTL. Written as DNA, the CDR3 is TGCAGTGCTAGCGGCCAGGGGAACTATGGCTACACCCTC.

The sample holds many counts of this clonotype. The genes are TRBV12-3 or TRBV12-4 and TRBJ2-5; D is possibly TRBD1 (6 bases). The CDR3 sequence is 14 residues long. The germline V and J ends were trimmed by 7 bases and 2 bases, with 14 bases remaining between them. CDR3 nucleotides: TGTGCCAGCACTCCACGCGACAGGCAAGAGACCCAGTACTTC. Translating it yields CASTPRDRQETQYF.

The gene calls are TRBV6-5 and TRBJ2-7; 7 nucleotides line up with TRBD1. Trimming cost V 8 bases and J 0 bases; bases outside gene matches: 13. The CDR3 totals 16 residues. Germline assignment: CDR1 MNHEY and CDR2 SVGAGI. CDR3 region: CASLTIGAGGSYEQYF. CDR3 sequence (DNA): TGTGCCAGCCTGACCATTGGGGCAGGGGGCTCCTACGAGCAGTACTTC.

This clonotype was seen repeatedly, ten times or more. Germline and junction disagree at one end, which may indicate a read error. This chain's CDR3 is CASSLSDRPYEQYF. The CDR3 coding sequence is TGTGCCAGCAGCTTATCGGACAGGCCCTACGAGCAGTACTTC. V gene TRBV5-1 combines with J gene TRBJ2-7, with 7 bases identical to TRBD1. The CDR3 runs 14 residues. From germline, CDR1 is SGHRS and CDR2 YFSETQ. Filled out from reference TRBV5-1 and TRBJ2-7, the complete variable domain reads KAGVTQTPRYLIKTRGQQVTLSCSPISGHRSVSWYQQTPGQGLQFLFEYFSETQRNKGNFPGRFSGRQFSNSRSEMNVSTLELGDSALYLCASSLSDRPYEQYFGPGTRLTVT.

V and J are TRBV29-1 and TRBJ1-2, with D possibly matching TRBD1 (5 bases). V was clipped by 7 bases and J by 6 bases, with 15 bases between them. CDR3 length equals 12 residues. Germline CDR1 is SQVTM and CDR2 is ANQGSEA. CDR3 region: CSAALQGNGYTF. CDR3 nucleotides: TGCAGCGCAGCCTTGCAGGGTAATGGCTACACCTTC.

The chain uses TRBV29-1 and TRBJ2-5; 7 bases map to TRBD1. The CDR3 runs to 13 residues. V lost 8 bases to trimming and J lost 1 base; unmatched junction nucleotides: 7. CDR1 and CDR2 (germline): SQVTM, ANQGSEA. The CDR3 coding sequence is TGCAGCTCATACCGGGACAGCCAAGAGACCCAGTACTTC. It yields the protein CSSYRDSQETQYF.

There are many counts of this clonotype. V is TRBV19 and J is TRBJ1-5; D remains unclear. The V and J ends lost 9 bases and 0 bases respectively, with 12 bases between them. The CDR3 contains 14 residues. From germline, CDR1 is LNHDA and CDR2 SQIVND (reference sequence). The CDR3 bases are TGTGCCAGCAGCCCAGGACGTAGCAATCAGCCCCAGCATTTT. It specifies CASSPGRSNQPQHF.

Turning to this clonotype: This may arise from a read error, as a much more abundant clone is one base away. The rearrangement links TRBV7-9 to TRBJ2-7; D gene unclear. This CDR3 has 15 amino acids. CDR1 is SEHNR and CDR2 is FQNEAQ in the germline V gene (reference sequence). DNA for the CDR3: TGTGCCAGCAGCTTAATAACAACTTCACCCTACGAGCAGTGCTTC. Translating gives CASSLITTSPYEQCF.

V gene TRBV29-1 combines with J gene TRBJ1-2; D ambiguous. Germline lookup yields CDR1 SQVTM and CDR2 ANQGSEA. The CDR3 is 13 residues long. V lost 7 bases and J lost 0, with 12 bases in between. CDR3 coding DNA: TGCAGCGCCGAACGTCCAGCTAACTATGGCTACACCTTC. This gives the protein CSAERPANYGYTF.

V gene TRBV25-1 combines with J gene TRBJ1-3, with D possibly matching TRBD1 (5 bases). Trimming shortened V by 6 bases and J by 0 bases, and 15 bases separated the two germline ends. The CDR3 loop spans 16 amino acids. Looked up from germline, CDR1 is MGHDK and CDR2 is SYGVNS. This chain's CDR3 is CASSTDGGTSGNTIYF. The CDR3 nucleotides are TGTGCCAGCAGCACGGACGGGGGGACCTCTGGAAACACCATATATTTT.